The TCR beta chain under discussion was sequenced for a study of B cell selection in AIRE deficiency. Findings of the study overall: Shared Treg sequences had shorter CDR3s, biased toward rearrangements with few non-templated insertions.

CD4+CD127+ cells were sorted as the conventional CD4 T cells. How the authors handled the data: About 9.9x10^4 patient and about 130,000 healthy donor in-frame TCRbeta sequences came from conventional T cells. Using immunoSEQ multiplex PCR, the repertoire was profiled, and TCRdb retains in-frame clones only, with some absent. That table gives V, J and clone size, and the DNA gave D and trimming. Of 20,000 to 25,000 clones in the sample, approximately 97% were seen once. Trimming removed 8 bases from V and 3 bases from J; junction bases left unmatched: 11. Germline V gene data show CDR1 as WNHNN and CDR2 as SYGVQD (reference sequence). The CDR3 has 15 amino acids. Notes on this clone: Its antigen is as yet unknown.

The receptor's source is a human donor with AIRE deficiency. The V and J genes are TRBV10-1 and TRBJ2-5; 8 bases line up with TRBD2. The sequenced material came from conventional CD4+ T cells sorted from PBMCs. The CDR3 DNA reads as TGCGCCAGCCTACCGGGAGGGGGGACCAAAGAGACCCAGTACTTC. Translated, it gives CASLPGGGTKETQYF.